Sequencing of this TCR beta chain was carried out in a study of T cell responses to AZD1222 COVID-19 vaccine. General observations from the study: Spike regions recognized by vaccine-associated CD4 TCRs spanned the protein, led by 160-218 and 743-854.

On this clone: Its specificity is unknown.

Profiled with immunoSEQ multiplex PCR; TCRdb holds only in-frame clones, not every one. Of 100,000 to 150,000 clones listed, roughly 88% are singletons. CDR1 KGHSH and CDR2 LQKENI come from the germline V gene. CDR3 length equals 15 residues. J lost 7 bases, V lost 6 bases, and 7 bases had no gene match. The chain joins TRBV18 to TRBJ1-6, with TRBD1 matching 9 bases. The material sequenced was peripheral blood, taken on day 0 of MenACWY control vaccination. The TCR sequence derives from an adult in good health. The CDR3 region is CASSPPGTGNSPLHF. CDR3 DNA: TGTGCCAGCTCGCCTCCCGGGACAGGGAATTCACCCCTCCACTTT.